This T cell receptor beta chain emerged from a study of OX40 agonist ivuxolimab in advanced cancers. Overall study: Males comprised around 78% of the group, whose mean age was about 61 years (range about 20 to 79).

CDR1 and CDR2 (germline): SNHLY, FYNNEI. The CDR3 runs 13 residues. V was cut by 3 bases and J by 5 bases, with 10 bases left in between. Turning to this clone: Its antigen is currently unknown.

TCRdb keeps only in-frame clones here, not all; method: immunoSEQ multiplex PCR. The sample records 76,000 or so clones, 70% to 90% being singletons. People who had autoimmune disease history or systemic immunosuppression were excluded. Whole-study findings and limits: More expanded clones were found, on average, in CD8+ than in CD4+ T cells.

J is TRBJ1-1 and V is TRBV2; a possible D gene is TRBD1 (6 bases). This receptor was identified in an adult with an advanced solid tumor such as melanoma, head and neck, liver or kidney cancer. This material consisted of CD4+ or CD8+ T cells sorted from blood, taken in a trial of the OX40 agonist ivuxolimab. In DNA form, the CDR3 reads TGTGCCAGCAGTGAGAGAAGGGGGACTGAAGCTTTCTTT. Translated: CASSERRGTEAFF.